The entry that follows covers one T cell receptor (beta chain) sequence. The source of the sample is a study of OX40 agonist ivuxolimab in advanced cancers. Study context: Those enrolled were 82.7% male, with a mean age of roughly 60 years and ages from roughly 20 to 85. Partial responses were seen in three patients, one with hepatocellular carcinoma and two with cutaneous melanoma.

Germline loops: CDR1 PRHDT, CDR2 FYEKMQ (reference sequence). The CDR3 runs 18 residues. Trimming removed 5 bases from V and 7 bases from J; junction bases left unmatched: 12. Here immunoSEQ multiplex PCR was the method, and the copy in TCRdb shows in-frame clones only, minus some. The sample holds around 20,000 clones, 80% to 85% seen once. Sequenced material: CD4+ or CD8+ T cells sorted from blood, taken in a trial of the OX40 agonist ivuxolimab. The receptor's source is an adult with an advanced solid tumor such as melanoma, head and neck, liver or kidney cancer. The chain couples TRBV13 to TRBJ2-2, with 14 nucleotides matching TRBD2. CDR3 region: CASSPLGLAGVFGGELFF. CDR3 DNA sequence: TGTGCCAGCAGCCCTCTGGGACTAGCGGGAGTTTTCGGCGGGGAGCTGTTTTTT.